This TCR beta chain came from a study of beta chain features in type 1 diabetes (dated by TCRdb to 2016 to 2019). Concerning the study at large: Mean age, gender distribution, total cell number and subset yield did not differ between patients and healthy donors. A total of 107,917,701 sorted cells were examined across all samples, and RNA yield correlated strongly with the number of cells per subset. In the study, recently diagnosed type 1 diabetes patients and matched healthy donors were compared on the TCRB repertoires of their sorted circulating CD4+ T cell subsets. Regulatory and stem cell-like memory subsets were obtained from only 8 patients and roughly eight healthy donors, while naive and central memory subsets were obtained from all 28 donors. Findings and caveats that apply to the study as a whole: A moderate but significant shortening of TCRB CDR3 length was observed in type 1 diabetes patients in all four CD4+ subsets. HLA sub-analyses involved small numbers of individuals, so any influence of HLA type on TCRB rearrangement remained unresolved. PCR might favor shorter templates, but patient and control samples were amplified and corrected together, so any skew would affect both groups equally. Because cDNA was sequenced instead of genomic DNA, highly expressing activated cells could be over-represented, though the groups showed no difference in activation or CD3 levels. Patients with type 1 diabetes made fewer insertions and deleted more nucleotides at VDJ recombination sites, implying thymic rearrangement abnormalities. Naive, central memory and regulatory TCRB repertoires appeared to be more alike among patients than among healthy donors.

V has 4 bases trimmed and J has 0 bases trimmed; junction bases matching no gene number 4. The CDR3 spans 15 residues, from the cysteine through the phenylalanine. Only the CDR3 portion is preserved as DNA: 45 bases, with reading frame beginning at the first base. As encoded in the germline V gene, CDR1 is SGHRS while CDR2 is YFSETQ. A single peripheral blood draw of roughly 0.11 L on average was collected from each donor into heparinised tubes. A BD FACSAria II was used to sort naive, central memory, regulatory and stem cell-like memory CD4+ T cells with a panel that included CD45RO, CCR7, CD25, CD127, CD95 and CD27. Purity was above 95% for every sorted population. Right away, PBMCs were isolated by Lymphoprep density gradient centrifugation and were stained directly, with no culture step. Samples were stained and sorted in pairs, with one healthy donor and one patient per experiment, so that batch effects were minimized.

The entire amount of isolated RNA was reverse transcribed using the High Capacity cDNA Reverse Transcription Kit, so the sequenced TCRB transcripts were expressed ones. Deep immunoSEQ sequencing was applied to naive, central memory and regulatory T cell samples, giving an average of roughly 3.3 million total reads per sample. Sorted cells were lysed in RLT buffer and RNA was extracted with DNase-treated RNeasy Micro or Mini kits, depending on cell number. To prevent cross-contamination, every cell subset was processed on its own, while patient and healthy donor samples were processed together. Using the immunoSEQ multiplex PCR, TCRB sequences were amplified from cDNA into 87-bp fragments spanning the CDR3 region. Amplicons were sequenced on the Illumina HiSeq platform. Processing in the source paper ran as follows. Synthetic template baselines were used to correct PCR bias computationally, reads within Hamming distance 2 were collapsed together, and singletons that could not be merged were discarded. Reads were aligned against IMGT to assign V, D and J genes, CDR3 length and insertions or deletions at six rearrangement sites. Within each subset, clonotype counts were normalized to the number of sorted cells before true diversity and Gini coefficients were calculated with the tcR R package. The overlap coefficient, calculated on TCRB nucleotide sequences, was used to measure repertoire sharing. As a proxy for the pre-selection repertoire, out-of-frame TCRB sequences from naive cells were analyzed. What TCRdb holds here is the immuneACCESS table cut down to in-frame rearrangements. Part of the clones is not present; checked against another copy, under half of the missing clones reflect an unresolved V gene, and the others are unexplained. V, J and clone size reflect that table, while D and trimming were determined from the DNA. The sample table contains 150,000 to 200,000 clones; only one count was recorded for 63% of them. The leading ten clones occupy 0.08% to 0.1% of the sample.

Regarding this clone: Which antigen it targets is not known. No base quality values were provided; no much bigger clone lies one nucleotide off.

Recombination connected TRBV5-1 to TRBJ2-5; TRBD1 agrees with 9 junctional bases. The receptor was isolated from a man aged 25 to 45 with type 1 diabetes. The sequenced sample consisted of naive CD4+ T cells from blood. The sample's cell subset or site label is to be understood as: true naive CD4+ T cells. The CDR3 region: CASSLGTGNQETQYF. The DNA sequence reads TGCGCCAGCAGCCTAGGGACAGGGAACCAAGAGACCCAGTACTTC.